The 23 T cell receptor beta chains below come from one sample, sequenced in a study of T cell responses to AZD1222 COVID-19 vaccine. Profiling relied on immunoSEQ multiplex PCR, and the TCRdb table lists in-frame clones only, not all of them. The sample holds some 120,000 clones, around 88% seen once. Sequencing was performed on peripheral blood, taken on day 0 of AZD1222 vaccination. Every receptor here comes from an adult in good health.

The CDR3 here is CASSRTGDSGNTIYF. The CDR3 DNA reads as TGTGCCAGCAGCCGAACAGGGGACTCTGGAAACACCATATATTTT. The gene calls are TRBV5-5 and TRBJ1-3; 7 nucleotides align to TRBD1. J was trimmed by 0 bases and V by 4 bases; bases with no gene match: 4. This CDR3 spans 15 amino acids. Germline loops: CDR1 SGHKS, CDR2 YYEKEE (reference sequence).

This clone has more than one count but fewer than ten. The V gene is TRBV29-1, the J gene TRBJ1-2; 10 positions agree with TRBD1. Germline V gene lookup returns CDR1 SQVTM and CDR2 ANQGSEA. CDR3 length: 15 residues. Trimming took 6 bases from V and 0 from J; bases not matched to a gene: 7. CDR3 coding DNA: TGCAGCGTAACAACAGGGACAGGGGCTAACTATGGCTACACCTTC. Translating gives CSVTTGTGANYGYTF.

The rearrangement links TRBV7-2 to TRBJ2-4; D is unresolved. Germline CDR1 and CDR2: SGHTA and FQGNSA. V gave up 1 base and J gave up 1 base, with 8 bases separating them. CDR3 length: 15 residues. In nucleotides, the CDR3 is TGTGCCAGCAGCTTAGTTCCGGCCGCCAAAAACATTCAGTACTTC. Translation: CASSLVPAAKNIQYF. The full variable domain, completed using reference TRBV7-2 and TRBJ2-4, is GAGVSQSPSNKVTEKGKDVELRCDPISGHTALYWYRQSLGQGLEFLIYFQGNSAPDKSGLPSDRFSAERTGGSVSTLTIQRTQQEDSAVYLCASSLVPAAKNIQYFGAGTRLSVL.

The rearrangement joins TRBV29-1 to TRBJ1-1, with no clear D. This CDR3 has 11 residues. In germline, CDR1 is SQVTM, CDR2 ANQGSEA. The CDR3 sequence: CNRLGNTEAFF. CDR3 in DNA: TGCAACCGTCTGGGGAACACTGAAGCTTTCTTT.

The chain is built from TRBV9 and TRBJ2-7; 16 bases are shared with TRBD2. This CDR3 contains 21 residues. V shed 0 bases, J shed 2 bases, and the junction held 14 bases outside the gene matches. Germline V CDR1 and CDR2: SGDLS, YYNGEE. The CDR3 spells CASSVGPGGLAGGSMTYEQYF. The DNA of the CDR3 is TGTGCCAGCAGCGTAGGACCCGGGGGACTAGCGGGAGGGTCGATGACCTACGAGCAGTACTTC.

The CDR3 protein is CASSLSRATNEKLFF. CDR3 nucleotides: TGCGCCAGCAGCTTGTCAAGGGCGACTAATGAAAAACTGTTTTTT. The chain is built from TRBV5-1 and TRBJ1-4; D is undetermined. There are 15 residues in the CDR3. Between the trimmed V and J ends, which lost 1 base and 2 bases, there was a span of 9 bases. Germline V gene lookup returns CDR1 SGHRS and CDR2 YFSETQ. Using reference TRBV5-1 and TRBJ1-4 for the parts outside the CDR3, the full variable domain is KAGVTQTPRYLIKTRGQQVTLSCSPISGHRSVSWYQQTPGQGLQFLFEYFSETQRNKGNFPGRFSGRQFSNSRSEMNVSTLELGDSALYLCASSLSRATNEKLFFGSGTQLSVL.

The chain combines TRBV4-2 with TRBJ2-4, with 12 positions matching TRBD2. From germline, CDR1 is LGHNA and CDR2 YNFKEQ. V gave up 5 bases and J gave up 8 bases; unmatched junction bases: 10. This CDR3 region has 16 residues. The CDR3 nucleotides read TGTGCCAGCAGCGTAACTAGCGGGGGGACCCAATACATTCAGTACTTC. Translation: CASSVTSGGTQYIQYF.

The CDR3 DNA reads as TGTGCCAGCCGTGGACAGGGGGCGCCCCTCTGGGGGGAGCTGTTTTTT. It yields the protein CASRGQGAPLWGELFF. The V call is TRBV27, the J call TRBJ2-2; 11 positions match TRBD1. The CDR3 consists of 16 residues. Germline V gene data show CDR1 as MNHEY and CDR2 as SMNVEV (reference sequence). The trim removed 8 bases at V and 8 bases at J, leaving 13 bases unmatched.

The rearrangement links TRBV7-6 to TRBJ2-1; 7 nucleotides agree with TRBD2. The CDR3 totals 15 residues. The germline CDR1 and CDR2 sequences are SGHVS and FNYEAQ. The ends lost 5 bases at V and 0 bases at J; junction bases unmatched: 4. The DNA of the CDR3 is TGTGCCAGCAGCGGGGACTACCTCTCCTACAATGAGCAGTTCTTC. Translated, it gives CASSGDYLSYNEQFF. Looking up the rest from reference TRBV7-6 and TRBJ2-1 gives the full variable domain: GAGVSQSPRYKVTKRGQDVALRCDPISGHVSLYWYRQALGQGPEFLTYFNYEAQQDKSGLPNDRFSAERPEGSISTLTIQRTEQRDSAMYRCASSGDYLSYNEQFFGPGTRLTVL.

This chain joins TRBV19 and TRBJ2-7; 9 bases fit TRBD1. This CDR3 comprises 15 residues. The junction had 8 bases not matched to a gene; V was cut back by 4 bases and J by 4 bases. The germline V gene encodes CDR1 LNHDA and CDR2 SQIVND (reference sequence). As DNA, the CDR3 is TGTGCCAGTAGTACCAATACAGGGGGCTCTTACGAGCAGTACTTC. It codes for CASSTNTGGSYEQYF. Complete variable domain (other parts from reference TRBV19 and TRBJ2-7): DGGITQSPKYLFRKEGQNVTLSCEQNLNHDAMYWYRQDPGQGLRLIYYSQIVNDFQKGDIAEGYSVSREKKESFPLTVTSAQKNPTAFYLCASSTNTGGSYEQYFGPGTRLTVT.

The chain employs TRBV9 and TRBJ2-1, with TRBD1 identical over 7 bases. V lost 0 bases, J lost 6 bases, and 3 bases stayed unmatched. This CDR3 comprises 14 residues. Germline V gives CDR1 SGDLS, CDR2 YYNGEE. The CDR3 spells CASSVAGTVNEQFF. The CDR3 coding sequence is TGTGCCAGCAGCGTAGCGGGGACAGTCAATGAGCAGTTCTTC.

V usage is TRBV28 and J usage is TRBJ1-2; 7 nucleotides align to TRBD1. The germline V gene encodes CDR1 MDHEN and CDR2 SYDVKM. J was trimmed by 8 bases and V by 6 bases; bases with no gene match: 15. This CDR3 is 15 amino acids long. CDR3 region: CASSTQAGGQVGYTF. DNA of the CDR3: TGTGCCAGCAGCACTCAGGCAGGGGGTCAGGTGGGCTACACCTTC.

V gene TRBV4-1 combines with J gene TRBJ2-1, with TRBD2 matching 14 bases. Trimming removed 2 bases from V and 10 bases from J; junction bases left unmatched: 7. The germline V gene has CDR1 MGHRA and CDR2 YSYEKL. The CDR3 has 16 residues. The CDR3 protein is CASSQRGLAGEGEQFF. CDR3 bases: TGCGCCAGCAGCCAACGGGGACTAGCGGGAGAAGGCGAGCAGTTCTTC.

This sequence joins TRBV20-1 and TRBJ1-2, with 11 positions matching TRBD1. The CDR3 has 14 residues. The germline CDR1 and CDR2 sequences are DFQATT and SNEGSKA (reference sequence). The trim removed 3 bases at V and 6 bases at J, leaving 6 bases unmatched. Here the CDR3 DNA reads TGCAGTGCTAGTTCGGACAGGGGGCTAGATGGCTACACCTTC. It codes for CSASSDRGLDGYTF.

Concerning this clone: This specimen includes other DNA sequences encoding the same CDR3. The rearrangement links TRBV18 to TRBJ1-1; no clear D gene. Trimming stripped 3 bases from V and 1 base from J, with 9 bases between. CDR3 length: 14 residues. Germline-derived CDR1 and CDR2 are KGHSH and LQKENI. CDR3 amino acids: CASSPQTGNTEAFF. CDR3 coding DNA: TGTGCCAGCTCACCCCAGACGGGGAACACTGAAGCTTTCTTT.

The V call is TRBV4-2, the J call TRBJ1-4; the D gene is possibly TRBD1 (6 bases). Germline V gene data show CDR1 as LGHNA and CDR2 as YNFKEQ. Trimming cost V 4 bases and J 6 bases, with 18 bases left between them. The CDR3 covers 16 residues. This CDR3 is CASSPEGGRGDEKLFF. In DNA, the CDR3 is TGTGCCAGCAGCCCCGAGGGGGGGCGGGGGGATGAAAAACTGTTTTTT.

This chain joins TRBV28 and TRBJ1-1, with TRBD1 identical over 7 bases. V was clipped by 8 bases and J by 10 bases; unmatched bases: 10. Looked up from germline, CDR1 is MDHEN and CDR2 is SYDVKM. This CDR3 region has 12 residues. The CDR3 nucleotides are TGTGCCAGCTGGGTACAGGGGCCGGGAGCTTTCTTT. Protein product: CASWVQGPGAFF.

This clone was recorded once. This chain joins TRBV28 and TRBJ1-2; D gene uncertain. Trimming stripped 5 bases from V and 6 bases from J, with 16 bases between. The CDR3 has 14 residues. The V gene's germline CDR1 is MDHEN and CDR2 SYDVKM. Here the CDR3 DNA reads TGTGCCAGCAGTCTCTACGGACCTAGTAATGGCTACACCTTC. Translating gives CASSLYGPSNGYTF.

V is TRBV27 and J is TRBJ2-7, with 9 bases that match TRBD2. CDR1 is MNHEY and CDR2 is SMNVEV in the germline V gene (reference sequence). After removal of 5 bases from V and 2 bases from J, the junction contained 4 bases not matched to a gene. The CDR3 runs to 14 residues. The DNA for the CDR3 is TGTGCCAGCAGTGCGGGAGGGACAACCTACGAGCAGTACTTC. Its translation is CASSAGGTTYEQYF.

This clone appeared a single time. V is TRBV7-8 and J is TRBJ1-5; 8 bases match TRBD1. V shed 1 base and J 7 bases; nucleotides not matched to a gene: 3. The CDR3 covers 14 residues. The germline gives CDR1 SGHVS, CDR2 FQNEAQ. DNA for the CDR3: TGTGCCAGCAGCTTAGAACAGGGGGGCCAGCCCCAGCATTTT. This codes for CASSLEQGGQPQHF. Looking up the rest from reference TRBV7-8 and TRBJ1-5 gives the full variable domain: GAGVSQSPRYKVAKRGQDVALRCDPISGHVSLFWYQQALGQGPEFLTYFQNEAQLDKSGLPSDRFFAERPEGSVSTLKIQRTQQEDSAVYLCASSLEQGGQPQHFGDGTRLSIL.

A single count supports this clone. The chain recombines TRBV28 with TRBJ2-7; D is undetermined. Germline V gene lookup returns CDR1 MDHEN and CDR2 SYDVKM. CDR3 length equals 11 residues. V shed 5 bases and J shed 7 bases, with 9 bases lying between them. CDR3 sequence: CASSKPEEQYF. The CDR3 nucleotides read TGTGCCAGCAGTAAGCCGGAGGAGCAGTACTTC. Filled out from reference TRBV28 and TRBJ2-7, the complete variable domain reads DVKVTQSSRYLVKRTGEKVFLECVQDMDHENMFWYRQDPGLGLRLIYFSYDVKMKEKGDIPEGYSVSREKKERFSLILESASTNQTSMYLCASSKPEEQYFGPGTRLTVT.

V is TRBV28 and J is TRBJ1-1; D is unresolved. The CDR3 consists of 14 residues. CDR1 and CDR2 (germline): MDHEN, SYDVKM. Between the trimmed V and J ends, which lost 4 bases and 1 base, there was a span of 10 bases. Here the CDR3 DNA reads TGTGCCAGCAGTTATGGCTGGGGGAACACTGAAGCTTTCTTT. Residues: CASSYGWGNTEAFF.

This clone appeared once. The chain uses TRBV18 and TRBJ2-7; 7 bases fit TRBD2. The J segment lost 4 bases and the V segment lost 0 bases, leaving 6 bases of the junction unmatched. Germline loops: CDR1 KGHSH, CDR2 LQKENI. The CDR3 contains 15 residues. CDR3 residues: CASSPPGSGGYEQYF. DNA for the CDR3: TGTGCCAGCTCACCACCGGGATCCGGGGGGTACGAGCAGTACTTC.